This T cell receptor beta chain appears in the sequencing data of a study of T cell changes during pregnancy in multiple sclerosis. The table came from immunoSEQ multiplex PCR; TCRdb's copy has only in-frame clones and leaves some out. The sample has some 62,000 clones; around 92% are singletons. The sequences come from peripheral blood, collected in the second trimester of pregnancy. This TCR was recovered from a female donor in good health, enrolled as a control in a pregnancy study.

This CDR3 reads CASSPRRLKPQETQYF. DNA for the CDR3: TGTGCCAGCAGTCCAAGGAGGTTGAAGCCTCAAGAGACCCAGTACTTC. V is TRBV7-8 and J is TRBJ2-5, with D perhaps TRBD2 (5 bases). Germline V CDR1 and CDR2: SGHVS, FQNEAQ. Trimming removed 6 bases from V and 2 bases from J, with 19 bases in between. This CDR3 contains 16 residues. The whole variable domain, filled in from reference TRBV7-8 and TRBJ2-5, reads GAGVSQSPRYKVAKRGQDVALRCDPISGHVSLFWYQQALGQGPEFLTYFQNEAQLDKSGLPSDRFFAERPEGSVSTLKIQRTQQEDSAVYLCASSPRRLKPQETQYFGPGTRLLVL.